These T cell receptor beta chains were read from a single sample in a study of T-cell reconstitution after alpha-beta-depleted transplantation in children. A single record per CDR3 protein comes from TCRdb applying MiXCR to the PCR reads. The table shows 95,000 to 150,000 distinct CDR3 sequences, with 23% occurring only once. The sample consisted of PBMCs, mostly from graft donor cells, taken 180 days after TCRalphabeta/CD19-depleted stem cell transplant. Receptors were obtained from a male patient between 2 and 10 years old who had a stem cell transplant for chronic granulomatous disease, so the T cells may come from the graft donor. CDR3s include the opening cysteine and the closing phenylalanine or tryptophan. A D gene is named only where the DNA matches it firmly. Clone size appears in some rows only: once, few, many, or a class for an expanded clone.

clone_size: -
v_call: TRBV20-1
j_call: TRBJ2-1
d_call: TRBD2
cdr3_nt: TGCAGTGCTAGCCTTAGAGCGGGGGGGTACAATGAGCAGTTCTTC
cdr3_aa: CSASLRAGGYNEQFF

clone_size: many
v_call: TRBV20-1
j_call: TRBJ2-7
d_call: TRBD2
cdr3_nt: TGCAGTGCTAGGGACCCGGGAGGCTACGAGCAGTACTTC
cdr3_aa: CSARDPGGYEQYF

clone_size: many
v_call: TRBV2
j_call: TRBJ2-7
d_call: -
cdr3_nt: TGTGCCAGCAGCGCAGAATACGCCTACGAGCAGTACTTC
cdr3_aa: CASSAEYAYEQYF

clone_size: medium-sized
v_call: TRBV20-1
j_call: TRBJ2-1
d_call: -
cdr3_nt: TGCAGTGCTAGTGACCATGAGCAGTTCTTC
cdr3_aa: CSASDHEQFF

clone_size: few
v_call: TRBV20-1
j_call: TRBJ1-1
d_call: TRBD1
cdr3_nt: TGCAGTGTTGGGACAGGGGAAAGCCAGGCTTTCTTT
cdr3_aa: CSVGTGESQAFF

clone_size: many
v_call: TRBV5-5
j_call: TRBJ2-1
d_call: -
cdr3_nt: TGTGCCAGCAGCGTCAGGGGTTACAATGAGCAGTTCTTC
cdr3_aa: CASSVRGYNEQFF

clone_size: -
v_call: TRBV20-1
j_call: TRBJ2-4
d_call: -
cdr3_nt: TGCAGTGCTAGAGATCACCGAGGAGCCAAAAACATTCAGTACTTC
cdr3_aa: CSARDHRGAKNIQYF

clone_size: few
v_call: TRBV6-6
j_call: TRBJ2-7
d_call: TRBD2
cdr3_nt: TGTGCCAGCAGACAAGCGGGAGGCGAGCAGTACTTC
cdr3_aa: CASRQAGGEQYF

clone_size: -
v_call: TRBV15
j_call: TRBJ2-7
d_call: TRBD2
cdr3_nt: TGTGCCACCAGCAGAGTTCTAGCGGGAGTCCACGAGCAGTACTTC
cdr3_aa: CATSRVLAGVHEQYF

clone_size: many
v_call: TRBV18
j_call: TRBJ2-1
d_call: -
cdr3_nt: TGTGCCAGCTGCCTCACAGGGAATGAGCAGTTCTTC
cdr3_aa: CASCLTGNEQFF

clone_size: -
v_call: TRBV12-3/TRBV12-4
j_call: TRBJ2-1
d_call: TRBD2
cdr3_nt: TGTGCCAGCAGTTTCGGCGGGGGGGCTCTCTACAATGAGCAGTTCTTC
cdr3_aa: CASSFGGGALYNEQFF

clone_size: many
v_call: TRBV29-1
j_call: TRBJ1-1
d_call: -
cdr3_nt: TGCAGCGTAGCGGAGGGTGTTGCTTTCTTT
cdr3_aa: CSVAEGVAFF

clone_size: few
v_call: TRBV29-1
j_call: TRBJ1-1
d_call: -
cdr3_nt: TGCAGCGTTGAGAGGGCGGGGACTGAAGCTTTCTTT
cdr3_aa: CSVERAGTEAFF

clone_size: few
v_call: TRBV10-3
j_call: TRBJ2-1
d_call: -
cdr3_nt: TGTGCCATCAGTGAGAATTTGGCAGGGGGAGGAGGTGAGCAGTTCTTC
cdr3_aa: CAISENLAGGGGEQFF

clone_size: -
v_call: TRBV3-1
j_call: TRBJ2-5
d_call: -
cdr3_nt: TGTGCCAGCAGCCAAGAACAGGGCCGGGGGACCCAGTACTTC
cdr3_aa: CASSQEQGRGTQYF

clone_size: many
v_call: TRBV20-1
j_call: TRBJ1-5
d_call: -
cdr3_nt: TGCAGTGCTGGTTACACTGTTCAGCAGCCCCAGCATTTT
cdr3_aa: CSAGYTVQQPQHF

clone_size: many
v_call: TRBV21-1
j_call: TRBJ2-7
d_call: -
cdr3_nt: TGTGCCAGCAGCAATTGTGGTCAAACTATCGAGCAGTACTTC
cdr3_aa: CASSNCGQTIEQYF

clone_size: -
v_call: TRBV5-1
j_call: TRBJ2-2
d_call: -
cdr3_nt: TGCGCCAGCAGCCGTATGACAGGCACCGGGGAGCTGTTTTTT
cdr3_aa: CASSRMTGTGELFF

clone_size: many
v_call: TRBV18
j_call: TRBJ2-7
d_call: -
cdr3_nt: TGTGCCAGCTCACGTTCAGCTACTTTCGACGAGCAGTACTTC
cdr3_aa: CASSRSATFDEQYF

clone_size: few
v_call: TRBV5-1
j_call: TRBJ2-7
d_call: -
cdr3_nt: TGCGCCAGCAGCCCCCTTTGGGACGGTTCCTACGAGCAGTACTTC
cdr3_aa: CASSPLWDGSYEQYF

clone_size: few
v_call: TRBV12-3/TRBV12-4
j_call: TRBJ2-1
d_call: TRBD2
cdr3_nt: TGTGCCAGCAGAGTAGCGGGAGTTACATACAATGAGCAGTTCTTC
cdr3_aa: CASRVAGVTYNEQFF

clone_size: few
v_call: TRBV9
j_call: TRBJ2-1
d_call: -
cdr3_nt: TGTGCCAGCAGCGAGACCAGGGGCATGGCTTACAATGAGCAGTTCTTC
cdr3_aa: CASSETRGMAYNEQFF

clone_size: many
v_call: TRBV7-2
j_call: TRBJ2-3
d_call: TRBD2
cdr3_nt: TGTGCCAGCAGCTTAAGTAGCGGGGAGCTAGATACGCAGTATTTT
cdr3_aa: CASSLSSGELDTQYF

clone_size: many
v_call: TRBV7-2
j_call: TRBJ2-7
d_call: -
cdr3_nt: TGTGCCAGCAGCTTAATCGGGGAGCAGTACTTC
cdr3_aa: CASSLIGEQYF

clone_size: -
v_call: TRBV11-2
j_call: TRBJ2-1
d_call: -
cdr3_nt: TGTGCCAGCAGCTTGCAGGGTCTGGGGTCCCACAATGAGCAGTTCTTC
cdr3_aa: CASSLQGLGSHNEQFF

clone_size: few
v_call: TRBV7-2
j_call: TRBJ2-1
d_call: -
cdr3_nt: TGTGCCAGCAGCCGTAGCGGAAACCATATGTCCTACAATGAGCAGTTCTTC
cdr3_aa: CASSRSGNHMSYNEQFF

clone_size: few
v_call: TRBV12-3/TRBV12-4
j_call: TRBJ2-1
d_call: TRBD1
cdr3_nt: TGTGCCAGCAGAGACGACAGGGGACAACGGACACTCTCCTACAATGAGCAGTTCTTC
cdr3_aa: CASRDDRGQRTLSYNEQFF

clone_size: -
v_call: TRBV12-3/TRBV12-4
j_call: TRBJ2-7
d_call: TRBD2
cdr3_nt: TGTGCCAGCAGCCACGGGAGGACTGCTTACGAGCAGTACTTC
cdr3_aa: CASSHGRTAYEQYF

clone_size: few
v_call: TRBV29-1
j_call: TRBJ2-6
d_call: TRBD1
cdr3_nt: TGCAGCGTCCCAGGGGGATCTGGGGCCAACGTCCTGACTTTC
cdr3_aa: CSVPGGSGANVLTF

clone_size: few
v_call: TRBV5-5
j_call: TRBJ2-7
d_call: -
cdr3_nt: TGTGCCAGCAGCTTGGCGATTTCCTACGAGCAGTACTTC
cdr3_aa: CASSLAISYEQYF

clone_size: -
v_call: TRBV20-1
j_call: TRBJ2-7
d_call: -
cdr3_nt: TGCAGTGCTAGAGATCCAGGGACCTTTTGGCAGTACTTC
cdr3_aa: CSARDPGTFWQYF

clone_size: many
v_call: TRBV12-3/TRBV12-4
j_call: TRBJ1-3
d_call: -
cdr3_nt: TGTGCCAGCAGTTTAGGGACAATTGCTGGAAACACCATATATTTT
cdr3_aa: CASSLGTIAGNTIYF

clone_size: -
v_call: TRBV9
j_call: TRBJ2-7
d_call: TRBD1
cdr3_nt: TGTGCCAGCAGCCCCGGGACAGGCGGCGAGCAGTACTTC
cdr3_aa: CASSPGTGGEQYF

clone_size: -
v_call: TRBV5-1
j_call: TRBJ2-3
d_call: -
cdr3_nt: TGCGCCAGCAGCTCACCAGGGAAAGTACGAGGTCCAGATACGCAGTATTTT
cdr3_aa: CASSSPGKVRGPDTQYF

clone_size: -
v_call: TRBV6-2/TRBV6-3
j_call: TRBJ2-1
d_call: TRBD2
cdr3_nt: TGTGCCAGCGGGTTGGGCGGCGGGAGGAGTGGTAATGAGCAGTTCTTC
cdr3_aa: CASGLGGGRSGNEQFF

clone_size: many
v_call: TRBV20-1
j_call: TRBJ2-3
d_call: -
cdr3_nt: TGCAGTGGCAGGCAGCCCTCTAGCACAGATACGCAGTATTTT
cdr3_aa: CSGRQPSSTDTQYF

clone_size: -
v_call: TRBV10-3
j_call: TRBJ2-2
d_call: -
cdr3_nt: TGTGCCATCATCGACAACCAGTACGGGGAGCTGTTTTTT
cdr3_aa: CAIIDNQYGELFF

clone_size: -
v_call: TRBV7-2
j_call: TRBJ2-1
d_call: -
cdr3_nt: TGTGCCAGCAGCTTACCGCGAGACAGGATGAACGAGTTCTTC
cdr3_aa: CASSLPRDRMNEFF

clone_size: many
v_call: TRBV9
j_call: TRBJ2-7
d_call: -
cdr3_nt: TGTGCCAGCAGCCCTACTAATTTCCTGGGCGAGCAGTACTTC
cdr3_aa: CASSPTNFLGEQYF

clone_size: -
v_call: TRBV7-2
j_call: TRBJ2-4
d_call: -
cdr3_nt: TGTGCCAGCAGCCAACTACCAGCCAAAAACATTCAGTACTTC
cdr3_aa: CASSQLPAKNIQYF

clone_size: -
v_call: TRBV7-2
j_call: TRBJ2-1
d_call: TRBD2
cdr3_nt: TGTGCCAGCAGCGACTTTAGCGGGCCCGACAATGAGCAGTTCTTC
cdr3_aa: CASSDFSGPDNEQFF

clone_size: many
v_call: TRBV7-8
j_call: TRBJ2-3
d_call: -
cdr3_nt: TGTGCCAGCAGCGAGCGACTAGGAGATACGCAGTATTTT
cdr3_aa: CASSERLGDTQYF

clone_size: few
v_call: TRBV6-5
j_call: TRBJ1-6
d_call: -
cdr3_nt: TGTGCCAGCAGTTACCCGGACAGTAATTCACCCCTCCACTTT
cdr3_aa: CASSYPDSNSPLHF

clone_size: many
v_call: TRBV7-2
j_call: TRBJ2-3
d_call: TRBD2
cdr3_nt: TGTGCCAGCAGGAGACTAGCGGGAACAGATACGCAGTATTTT
cdr3_aa: CASRRLAGTDTQYF

clone_size: many
v_call: TRBV6-5
j_call: TRBJ1-2
d_call: -
cdr3_nt: TGTGCCAGTACTCGAGGGATCTATGGCTACACCTTC
cdr3_aa: CASTRGIYGYTF

clone_size: -
v_call: TRBV20-1
j_call: TRBJ1-1
d_call: TRBD1
cdr3_nt: TGCAGTGCTCCTTTAAGACAGGGCAACACTGAAGCTTTCTTT
cdr3_aa: CSAPLRQGNTEAFF

clone_size: -
v_call: TRBV18
j_call: TRBJ1-3
d_call: -
cdr3_nt: TGTGCCAGCGGGTCTGGAAACACCATATATTTT
cdr3_aa: CASGSGNTIYF

clone_size: many
v_call: TRBV5-1
j_call: TRBJ2-7
d_call: -
cdr3_nt: TGCGCCAGCAGCTTGTTAGGGAACTCCGAGGGCGAGCAGTACTTC
cdr3_aa: CASSLLGNSEGEQYF

clone_size: many
v_call: TRBV29-1
j_call: TRBJ2-2
d_call: -
cdr3_nt: TGCAGCGTGCGGACAGCGAACACCGGGGAGCTGTTTTTT
cdr3_aa: CSVRTANTGELFF

clone_size: -
v_call: TRBV15
j_call: TRBJ1-2
d_call: -
cdr3_nt: TGTGCCACCAGCAGAGATCCCTCTTGGGGCTACACCTTC
cdr3_aa: CATSRDPSWGYTF

clone_size: -
v_call: TRBV6-1
j_call: TRBJ1-5
d_call: -
cdr3_nt: TGTGCCAGCAGTGAAGATTATAGCAATCAGCCCCAGCATTTT
cdr3_aa: CASSEDYSNQPQHF

clone_size: -
v_call: TRBV7-9
j_call: TRBJ2-7
d_call: TRBD2
cdr3_nt: TGTGCCAACTGCCCGGGACTAGCGGGAGGGCCCTCCTACGAGCAGTACTTC
cdr3_aa: CANCPGLAGGPSYEQYF

clone_size: few
v_call: TRBV5-1
j_call: TRBJ2-1
d_call: TRBD2
cdr3_nt: TGCGCCAGCAGCTCGACTAGCGGGAGGGTCTATGAGCAGTTCTTC
cdr3_aa: CASSSTSGRVYEQFF

clone_size: few
v_call: TRBV29-1
j_call: TRBJ2-7
d_call: TRBD1
cdr3_nt: TGCAGCGTTGCGCAGGGGGCCTACGAGCAGTACTTC
cdr3_aa: CSVAQGAYEQYF

clone_size: -
v_call: TRBV25-1
j_call: TRBJ2-3
d_call: -
cdr3_nt: TGTGCCAGCAGCCACGGGCTACTCCGCACAGATACGCAGTATTTT
cdr3_aa: CASSHGLLRTDTQYF

clone_size: many
v_call: TRBV24-1
j_call: TRBJ2-1
d_call: -
cdr3_nt: TGTGCCACCATGGGTCCGAGCAATGAGCAGTTCTTC
cdr3_aa: CATMGPSNEQFF

clone_size: many
v_call: TRBV28
j_call: TRBJ2-3
d_call: TRBD2
cdr3_nt: TGTGCCAGCGGATCCGGGACTAGCGGTTTGGGAACAGATACGCAGTATTTT
cdr3_aa: CASGSGTSGLGTDTQYF

clone_size: few
v_call: TRBV5-6
j_call: TRBJ2-2
d_call: TRBD2
cdr3_nt: TGTGCCAGCAGCTTGGCTCTTAGCGGGACTACCGGGGAGCTGTTTTTT
cdr3_aa: CASSLALSGTTGELFF